This entry lists 17 T cell receptor beta chains sequenced from one sample in a study of cytomegalovirus exposure and HLA in healthy donors. 60 Vbeta and 13 Jbeta primers were used in PCR. TCRdb's copy holds only in-frame clones and misses some; the assay was immunoSEQ multiplex PCR. The repertoire consists of about 140,000 clones, with 75% to 80% occurring once and the leading ten covering 5% to 8%. Sequencing was done on a sample of PBMCs. The receptors derive from a woman aged 40 to 50 in good health and CMV-seropositive.

This clone occurred once. The genes are TRBV6-4 and TRBJ2-3, with unresolved D. Germline V gives CDR1 MRHNA, CDR2 SNTAGT. The CDR3 spans 13 residues. Trimming removed 6 bases at V and 4 bases at J, with 11 bases between. The DNA of the CDR3 is TGTGCCAGCAGCTCCCAGATCGCAGATACGCAGTATTTT. It yields the protein CASSSQIADTQYF.

The chain uses TRBV2 and TRBJ2-7; D gene ambiguous. The germline V gene encodes CDR1 SNHLY and CDR2 FYNNEI. Deletions cut 3 bases from V and 6 bases from J, with 9 bases between. The CDR3 extends over 12 amino acids. The DNA for the CDR3 is TGTGCCAGCAGTGATTTCAGTTCCGAGCAGTACTTC. Residues: CASSDFSSEQYF. The whole variable domain, filled in from reference TRBV2 and TRBJ2-7, reads EPEVTQTPSHQVTQMGQEVILRCVPISNHLYFYWYRQILGQKVEFLVSFYNNEISEKSEIFDDQFSVERPDGSNFTLKIRSTKLEDSAMYFCASSDFSSEQYFGPGTRLTVT.

V gene TRBV6-6 combines with J gene TRBJ2-5; 13 bases agree with TRBD2. The trim removed 5 bases at V and 5 bases at J, leaving 5 bases unmatched. The CDR3 covers 15 residues. Germline V gene sequence: CDR1 MNHNY, CDR2 SVGAGI (reference sequence). CDR3 loop: CASSATSGRSETQYF. The DNA of the CDR3 is TGTGCCAGCAGTGCGACTAGCGGGAGGTCTGAGACCCAGTACTTC.

In its sample, this clone was seen once. At one end the junction does not follow the germline gene, possibly because of a read error. This sequence joins TRBV7-7 and TRBJ2-3; TRBD1 is a possible D gene (6 bases). Germline-derived CDR1 and CDR2 are SSHAT and FNYEAQ (reference sequence). This CDR3 is 14 amino acids long. CDR3 residues: CASSTGHSTDTQYF. CDR3 DNA: TGTGCTAGCAGCACGGGACATAGCACAGATACGCAGTATTTT. Complete variable domain (other parts from reference TRBV7-7 and TRBJ2-3): GAGVSQSPRYKVTKRGQDVTLRCDPISSHATLYWYQQALGQGPEFLTYFNYEAQPDKSGLPSDRFSAERPEGSISTLTIQRTEQRDSAMYRCASSTGHSTDTQYFGPGTRLTVL.

V and J are TRBV10-2 and TRBJ2-5; the match to TRBD1 covers 8 bases. Unmatched junction bases numbered 9, after V lost 8 bases and J lost 1 base. This CDR3 region has 15 residues. CDR1 is WSHSY and CDR2 is SAAADI in the germline V gene. CDR3 amino acids: CASGNGTGVQETQYF. Here the CDR3 DNA reads TGCGCCAGCGGGAACGGGACAGGTGTCCAAGAGACCCAGTACTTC.

This clone was seen once. The J gene is TRBJ2-5, the V gene TRBV28; 12 nucleotides agree with TRBD2. The CDR3 loop spans 16 amino acids. Losses at the gene ends were 5 bases for V and 4 bases for J; bases not matched to a gene: 8. CDR1 is MDHEN and CDR2 is SYDVKM in the germline V gene. Written as DNA, the CDR3 is TGTGCCAGCAGTCCCCTCCCTAGCGGGGGGGGAGAGACCCAGTACTTC. Amino acids: CASSPLPSGGGETQYF. Using reference TRBV28 and TRBJ2-5 for the parts outside the CDR3, the full variable domain is DVKVTQSSRYLVKRTGEKVFLECVQDMDHENMFWYRQDPGLGLRLIYFSYDVKMKEKGDIPEGYSVSREKKERFSLILESASTNQTSMYLCASSPLPSGGGETQYFGPGTRLLVL.

This clone has only a few counts. The rearrangement joins TRBV5-1 to TRBJ2-3; TRBD2 is a possible D gene (7 bases). The germline CDR1 and CDR2 sequences are SGHRS and YFSETQ. V lost 0 bases, J lost 5 bases, and 10 bases lay in between. The CDR3 consists of 14 residues. CDR3 DNA: TGCGCCAGCAGCTTGGAGGGGGGGATAGATACGCAGTATTTT. This translates into CASSLEGGIDTQYF.

The rearrangement links TRBV5-4 to TRBJ2-2, with TRBD1 matching 9 bases. V lost 2 bases to trimming and J lost 7 bases; unmatched junction nucleotides: 12. The germline V gene has CDR1 SGHNT and CDR2 YYREEE (reference sequence). The CDR3 totals 17 residues. DNA of the CDR3: TGTGCCAGCAGCTTCCAAACCGGGACAGGGCTTCGCGGGGAGCTGTTTTTT. Its translation: CASSFQTGTGLRGELFF. Based on the CDR3 plus reference TRBV5-4 and TRBJ2-2, the full variable domain is ETGVTQSPTHLIKTRGQQVTLRCSSQSGHNTVSWYQQALGQGPQFIFQYYREEENGRGNFPPRFSGLQFPNYSSELNVNALELDDSALYLCASSFQTGTGLRGELFFGEGSRLTVL.

This clone was recorded a few times. V usage is TRBV29-1 and J usage is TRBJ2-1, with 7 bases that match TRBD1. This CDR3 comprises 13 residues. V trimming: 3 bases; J trimming: 7 bases; junction bases outside the gene matches: 6. Germline V gene lookup returns CDR1 SQVTM and CDR2 ANQGSEA. CDR3 DNA: TGCAGCGTTGACAGGGGGAAAAGGAATGAGCAGTTCTTC. Protein: CSVDRGKRNEQFF.

The V gene is TRBV5-4, the J gene TRBJ2-7, with TRBD2 matching 12 bases. CDR1 is SGHNT, CDR2 YYREEE, per germline (reference sequence). J lost 9 bases, V lost 3 bases, and 10 bases had no gene match. The CDR3 runs to 15 residues. CDR3 in DNA: TGTGCCAGCAGCTCGGGGACTAGCGGGCGCCAGGGGCAGTACTTC. This gives the protein CASSSGTSGRQGQYF. Filled out from reference TRBV5-4 and TRBJ2-7, the complete variable domain reads ETGVTQSPTHLIKTRGQQVTLRCSSQSGHNTVSWYQQALGQGPQFIFQYYREEENGRGNFPPRFSGLQFPNYSSELNVNALELDDSALYLCASSSGTSGRQGQYFGPGTRLTVT.

The chain links TRBV2 to TRBJ2-7, with 8 bases fitting TRBD2. The germline CDR1 and CDR2 sequences are SNHLY and FYNNEI. V dropped 6 bases and J dropped 1; count of bases not matched to a gene: 5. The length of the CDR3 is 14 residues. CDR3 amino acids: CASRLREASYEQYF. The CDR3 region has the DNA TGTGCCAGCAGGCTGCGGGAGGCGTCCTACGAGCAGTACTTC.

This rearrangement joins TRBV7-2 to TRBJ1-4; possible D gene TRBD1, 5 bases. Germline lookup yields CDR1 SGHTA and CDR2 FQGNSA. Between the trimmed V and J ends, which lost 1 base and 3 bases, there was a span of 9 bases. The CDR3 has 15 amino acids. CDR3: CASSLEGRANEKLFF. The CDR3 coding sequence is TGTGCCAGCAGCTTAGAGGGCAGGGCTAATGAAAAACTGTTTTTT.

The chain links TRBV7-9 to TRBJ2-1; D remains unclear. V lost 6 bases and J 9 bases, leaving 15 bases between the germline ends. Per the germline V gene, CDR1 is SEHNR and CDR2 is FQNEAQ (reference sequence). This CDR3 comprises 13 residues. The CDR3, as DNA: TGTGCCAGCAGGACACGAGTATCTGGTGAGCAGTTCTTC. Its protein is CASRTRVSGEQFF.

In this sample, this clone turned up a few times. The chain employs TRBV7-3 and TRBJ2-3, with 8 positions matching TRBD2. The CDR3 runs 15 residues. The V gene end was trimmed by 5 bases and the J gene end by 6 bases; junction bases not matched to a gene: 10. CDR1 and CDR2 (germline): SGHTA, FQGTGA. CDR3 residues: CASSPRAGVGDTQYF. Written as DNA, the CDR3 is TGTGCCAGCAGCCCACGAGCGGGAGTGGGGGATACGCAGTATTTT.

The chain recombines TRBV7-8 with TRBJ1-5; tentative D call: TRBD1 (6 bases). This CDR3 spans 16 amino acids. Trimming took off 2 bases at V and 3 bases at J, with 14 bases between the two ends. CDR1 is SGHVS and CDR2 is FQNEAQ in the germline V gene. CDR3 sequence: CASSLSPGAFNQPQHF. CDR3 DNA: TGTGCCAGCAGCTTATCTCCAGGGGCCTTCAATCAGCCCCAGCATTTT.

CDR3 amino acids: CASSQERRYEQYF. The CDR3 region has the DNA TGTGCCAGCAGCCAAGAGCGTCGGTACGAGCAGTACTTC. This chain uses TRBV4-2 with TRBJ2-7; D is unresolved. The V gene's germline CDR1 is LGHNA and CDR2 YNFKEQ. The CDR3 loop spans 13 amino acids. V was cut by 0 bases and J by 4 bases, with 7 bases left in between.

The V gene is TRBV23-1, the J gene TRBJ2-5, with 7 nucleotides matching TRBD1. TRBV23-1 is designated an ORF whose function remains uncertain. The CDR3 runs 18 residues. The ends lost 2 bases at V and 0 bases at J; junction bases unmatched: 12. This CDR3 is CASSQPASGQKYQETQYF. The CDR3 DNA reads as TGCGCCAGCAGTCAACCCGCCTCGGGACAGAAGTACCAAGAGACCCAGTACTTC.